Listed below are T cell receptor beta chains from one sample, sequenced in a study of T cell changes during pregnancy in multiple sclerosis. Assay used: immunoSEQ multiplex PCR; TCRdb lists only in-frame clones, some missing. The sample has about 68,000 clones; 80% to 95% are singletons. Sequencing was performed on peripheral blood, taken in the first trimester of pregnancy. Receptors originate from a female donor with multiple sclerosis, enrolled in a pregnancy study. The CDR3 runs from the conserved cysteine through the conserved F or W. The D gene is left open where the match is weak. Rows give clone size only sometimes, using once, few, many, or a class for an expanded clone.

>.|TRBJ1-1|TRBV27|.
TGTGCCAGCAGTTTAATAGGGGGGGACACTGAAGCTTTCTTT
CASSLIGGDTEAFF
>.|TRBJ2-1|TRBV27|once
TGTGCCAGCAGTTTCCTACTTCACAATGAGCAGTTCTTC
CASSFLLHNEQFF
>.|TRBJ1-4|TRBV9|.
TGTGCCAGCAGCCTCCGGGATACAATGGGTGAAAAACTGTTTTTT
CASSLRDTMGEKLFF
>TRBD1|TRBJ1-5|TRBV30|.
TGTGCCTGGAGTATCAGGACAGGGGGTGGCAATCAGCCCCAGCATTTT
CAWSIRTGGGNQPQHF
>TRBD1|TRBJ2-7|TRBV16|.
TGTGCCAGCAGCCGGGGAAGGGGGCCCCGATTTTACGAGCAGTACTTC
CASSRGRGPRFYEQYF
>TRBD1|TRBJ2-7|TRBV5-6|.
TGTGCCAGCAGCGGGGGGACAGGATCTTACGAGCAGTACTTC
CASSGGTGSYEQYF
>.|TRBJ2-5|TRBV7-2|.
TGTGCCAGCAGCTTAGTGTATGAGTCCCAGTACTTC
CASSLVYESQYF
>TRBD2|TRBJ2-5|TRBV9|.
TGTGCCAGCAGCGTAGAGACTAGCGGAGCGACCCAGTACTTC
CASSVETSGATQYF
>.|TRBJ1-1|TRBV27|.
TGTGCCAGCAGCGCCATCGCACAAAACACTGAAGCTTTCTTT
CASSAIAQNTEAFF
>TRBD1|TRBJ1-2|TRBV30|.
TGTGCCTGGACCCGGGACAGGGGTTTAGACTATGGCTACACCTTC
CAWTRDRGLDYGYTF
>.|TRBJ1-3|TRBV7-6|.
TGTGCCAGCAGCTTAAGTACCGGGGCTGGAAACACCATATATTTT
CASSLSTGAGNTIYF
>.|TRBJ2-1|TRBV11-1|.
TGTGCCAGCAGCCCCTTTGTGATGGGGGCCGGATTGAATGGGAATGAGCAGTTCTTC
CASSPFVMGAGLNGNEQFF
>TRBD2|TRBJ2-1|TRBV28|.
TGTGCCAGCAGCACCAGCGGGAGCTCCTACAATGAGCAGTTCTTC
CASSTSGSSYNEQFF
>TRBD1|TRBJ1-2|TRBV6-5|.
TGTGCCAGCAGTTCTCTAAGAGGGACAGGGGGCGACGGCTACACCTTC
CASSSLRGTGGDGYTF
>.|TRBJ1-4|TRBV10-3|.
TGTGCCATCAGAGGGGGTAATGAAAAACTGTTTTTT
CAIRGGNEKLFF
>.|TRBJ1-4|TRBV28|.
TGTGCCAGCAGTTTAGAGGGTACGGCTAATGAAAAACTGTTTTTT
CASSLEGTANEKLFF
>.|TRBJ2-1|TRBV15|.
TGTGCCACCAGCCGGTGGGGGGGCGCAGGGGACAATGAGCAGTTCTTC
CATSRWGGAGDNEQFF
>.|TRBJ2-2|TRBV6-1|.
TGTGCCAGCAGTGAAATGGGGCGCACCGGGGAGCTGTTTTTT
CASSEMGRTGELFF
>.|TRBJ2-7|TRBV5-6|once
TGTGCCAGCAGCTTGGGTTTCGGAGCCACCTACGAGCAGTACTTC
CASSLGFGATYEQYF
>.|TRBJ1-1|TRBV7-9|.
TGTGCCAGCACGCCCGGGGTGAACACTGAAGCTTTCTTT
CASTPGVNTEAFF
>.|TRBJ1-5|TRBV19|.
TGTGCCAGTAGTATCGCACAGGATAGCAATCAGCCCCAGCATTTT
CASSIAQDSNQPQHF
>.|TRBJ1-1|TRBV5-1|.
TGCGCCAGCAGCTTGGAACCGGGGGGGGACACTGAAGCTTTCTTT
CASSLEPGGDTEAFF
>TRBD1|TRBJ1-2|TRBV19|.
TGTGCCAGTAGTATAGCGGCAGGGGGCGACTATGGCTACACCTTC
CASSIAAGGDYGYTF
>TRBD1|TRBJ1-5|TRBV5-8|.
TGTGCCAGCCTAGGACAGGGGGACCAGCCCCAGCATTTT
CASLGQGDQPQHF
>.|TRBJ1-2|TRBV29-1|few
TGCAGCGTTGCCCGCAGAAGCAGGGTGGATGGCTACACCTTC
CSVARRSRVDGYTF
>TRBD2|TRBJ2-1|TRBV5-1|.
TGCGCCAGCAGCTTGGATAGCGGGAAGTTCTTC
CASSLDSGKFF
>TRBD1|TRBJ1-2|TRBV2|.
TGTGCCAGCAGCAGGGGGGCGGGTGGGACGGGCTACACCTTC
CASSRGAGGTGYTF
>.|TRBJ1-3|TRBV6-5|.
TGTGCCACCGGACTGGACCTCTCTGGAAACACCATATATTTT
CATGLDLSGNTIYF